The T cell receptor (beta chain) under discussion was sequenced for a study of shared clonotypes between healthy human individuals. Study-level results: A limitation of the genetic and exposure-history diversity represented arose from few donors. What rarefaction showed was incomplete sorted-subset sequencing despite large depth.

CD45RO-negative cells were positively selected for CCR7, leaving out terminally differentiated effector memory CD45RA+ cells. Donors included only healthy HIV-negative adults lacking recent acute infections or vaccinations. At the deep level, the assay was run. Sequenced by immunoSEQ multiplex PCR; TCRdb stores in-frame clones only, minus some. This sample yields about 820,000 clones, of which 85% to 95% are seen a single time; nearly 25% belongs to the top ten. With respect to this clone: Its antigen is unidentified.

The J segment lost 4 bases and the V segment lost 7 bases, leaving 7 bases of the junction unmatched. The CDR3 is made up of 13 amino acids. Germline V gene lookup returns CDR1 SGHRS and CDR2 YFSETQ. V usage is TRBV5-1 and J usage is TRBJ2-7; TRBD2 agrees at 8 bases. The sequencing sample was made of naive CD8+ T cells sorted from blood. The source of this sequence is a man aged 25 to 40 in good health. Here the CDR3 DNA reads TGCGCCAGCTCCAGCGGGAGAGGTTACGAGCAGTACTTC. The encoded protein is CASSSGRGYEQYF.